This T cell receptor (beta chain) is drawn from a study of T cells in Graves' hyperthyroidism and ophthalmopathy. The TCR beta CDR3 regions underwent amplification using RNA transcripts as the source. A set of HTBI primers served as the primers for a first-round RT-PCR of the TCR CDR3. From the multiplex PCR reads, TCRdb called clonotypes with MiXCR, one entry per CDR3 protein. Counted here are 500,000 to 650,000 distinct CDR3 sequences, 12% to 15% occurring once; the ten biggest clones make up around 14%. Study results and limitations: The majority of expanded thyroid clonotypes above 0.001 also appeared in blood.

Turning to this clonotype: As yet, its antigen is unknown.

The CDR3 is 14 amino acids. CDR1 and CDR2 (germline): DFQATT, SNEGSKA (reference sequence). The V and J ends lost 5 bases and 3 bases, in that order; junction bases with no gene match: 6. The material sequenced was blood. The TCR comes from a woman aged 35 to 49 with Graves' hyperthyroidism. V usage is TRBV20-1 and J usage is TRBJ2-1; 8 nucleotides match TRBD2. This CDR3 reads CSAALAGIYNEQFF. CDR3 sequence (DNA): TGCAGTGCTGCCCTAGCGGGTATCTACAATGAGCAGTTCTTC.